What follows describes a single TCR beta chain. The target antigen is unknown. This CDR3 has 17 amino acids. J gave up 2 bases and V 4 bases, and 12 bases lay outside the gene matches. Germline V gene lookup returns CDR1 SGHDT and CDR2 YYEEEE. TCRdb's table, derived via immunoSEQ multiplex PCR, lists solely in-frame clones and lacks some. Of around 30,000 clones listed, roughly 90% are singletons. This entry comes from a study of PD-1 blockade in classical Hodgkin lymphoma. Notes on the study in general: Reported baseline diversity: healthy donors highest, relapsed/refractory patients lowest.

Time point specified: newly diagnosed, previously untreated cHL patient sample. Magnetic negative selection was used to purify CD4+ T cells from thawed PBMCs. The gene calls are TRBV5-6 and TRBJ1-1; 9 bases agree with TRBD1. The sequence derives from a human donor with classical Hodgkin lymphoma. Sequenced input: CD4+ T cells from blood. The CDR3 sequence is CASSQDRGRLINTEAFF. The CDR3 DNA follows: TGTGCCAGCAGCCAGGACAGGGGACGCCTGATCAACACTGAAGCTTTCTTT.